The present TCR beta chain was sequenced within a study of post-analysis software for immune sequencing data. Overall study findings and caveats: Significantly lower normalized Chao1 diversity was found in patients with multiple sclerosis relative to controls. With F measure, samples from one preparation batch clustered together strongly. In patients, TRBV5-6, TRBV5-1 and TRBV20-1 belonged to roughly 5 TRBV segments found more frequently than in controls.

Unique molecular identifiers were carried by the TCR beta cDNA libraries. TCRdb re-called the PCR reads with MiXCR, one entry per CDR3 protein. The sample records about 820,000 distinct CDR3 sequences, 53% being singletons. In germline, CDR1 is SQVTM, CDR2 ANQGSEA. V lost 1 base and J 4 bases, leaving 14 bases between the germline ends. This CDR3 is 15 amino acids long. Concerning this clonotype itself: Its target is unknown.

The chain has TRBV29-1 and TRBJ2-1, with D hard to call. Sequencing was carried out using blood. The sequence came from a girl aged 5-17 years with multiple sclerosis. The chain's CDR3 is CSVEGVGPTYNEQFF. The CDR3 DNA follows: TGCAGCGTTGAAGGGGTAGGCCCGACGTACAATGAGCAGTTCTTC.